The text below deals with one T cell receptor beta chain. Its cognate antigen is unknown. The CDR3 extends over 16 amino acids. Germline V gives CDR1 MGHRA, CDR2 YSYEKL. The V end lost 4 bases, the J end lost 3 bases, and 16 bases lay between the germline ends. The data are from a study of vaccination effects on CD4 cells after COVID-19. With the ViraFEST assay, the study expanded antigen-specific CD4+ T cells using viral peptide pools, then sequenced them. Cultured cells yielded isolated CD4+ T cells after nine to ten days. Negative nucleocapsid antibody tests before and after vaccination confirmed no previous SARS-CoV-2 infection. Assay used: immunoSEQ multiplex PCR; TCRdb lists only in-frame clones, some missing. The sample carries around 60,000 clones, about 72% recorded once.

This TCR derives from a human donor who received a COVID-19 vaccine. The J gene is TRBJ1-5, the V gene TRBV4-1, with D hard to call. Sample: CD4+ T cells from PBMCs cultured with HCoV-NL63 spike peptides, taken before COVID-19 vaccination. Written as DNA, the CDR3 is TGCGCCAGCAGCCCTGCATTTGCTAGCCCCAATCAGCCCCAGCATTTT. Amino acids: CASSPAFASPNQPQHF.